The clone carrying this T cell receptor (beta chain) is deemed medium-sized. V shed 4 bases and J 4 bases; nucleotides not matched to a gene: 13. Per germline, CDR1 PRHDT and CDR2 FYEKMQ (reference sequence). The CDR3 is 18 amino acids. This record belongs to a study of patients and donors after allogeneic stem cell transplantation. TCRdb reprocessed the RT-PCR reads via MiXCR and lists one record per CDR3 protein. The sample consists of about 40,000 distinct CDR3 sequences, 25% to 40% of them appearing once. The genes are TRBV13 and TRBJ2-2; 9 bases fit TRBD1. The sequenced material came from blood, either unsorted or a sorted T cell fraction (not recorded which). This receptor was identified in a human donor who was either an allogeneic HSCT recipient or a stem cell or donor lymphocyte infusion donor (not recorded which). It is not recorded whose cells these are; they may come from a transplant donor. Here the CDR3 reads CASSSTKLQGAGTGELFF. DNA of the CDR3: TGTGCCAGCAGCTCCACTAAATTACAGGGGGCGGGCACCGGGGAGCTGTTTTTT.